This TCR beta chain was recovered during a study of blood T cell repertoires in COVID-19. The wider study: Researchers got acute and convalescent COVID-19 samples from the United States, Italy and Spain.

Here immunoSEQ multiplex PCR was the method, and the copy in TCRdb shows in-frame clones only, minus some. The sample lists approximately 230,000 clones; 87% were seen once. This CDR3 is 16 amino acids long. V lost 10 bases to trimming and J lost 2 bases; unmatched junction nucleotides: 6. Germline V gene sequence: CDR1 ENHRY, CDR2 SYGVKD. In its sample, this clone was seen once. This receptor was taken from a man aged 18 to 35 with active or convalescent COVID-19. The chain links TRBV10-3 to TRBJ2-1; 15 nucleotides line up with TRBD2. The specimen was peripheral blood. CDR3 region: CATEGTSGRTYNEQFF. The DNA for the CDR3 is TGTGCCACCGAAGGGACTAGCGGGAGGACCTACAATGAGCAGTTCTTC.